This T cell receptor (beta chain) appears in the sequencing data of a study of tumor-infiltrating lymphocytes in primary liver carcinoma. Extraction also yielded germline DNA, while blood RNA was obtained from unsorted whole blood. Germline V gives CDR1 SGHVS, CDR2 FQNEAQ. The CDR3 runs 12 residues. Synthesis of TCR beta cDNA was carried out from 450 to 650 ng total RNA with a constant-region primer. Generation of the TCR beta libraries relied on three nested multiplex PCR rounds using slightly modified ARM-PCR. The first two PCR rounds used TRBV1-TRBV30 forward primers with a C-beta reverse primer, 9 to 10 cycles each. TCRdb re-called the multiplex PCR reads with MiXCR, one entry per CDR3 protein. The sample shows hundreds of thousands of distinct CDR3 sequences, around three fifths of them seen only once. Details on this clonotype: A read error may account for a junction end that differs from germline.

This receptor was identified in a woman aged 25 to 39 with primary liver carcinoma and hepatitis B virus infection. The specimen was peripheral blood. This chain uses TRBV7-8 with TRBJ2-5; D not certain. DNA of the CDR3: TGTGCTAGCAGCCGCAGTGGGGAGACCCAGTACTTC. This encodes CASSRSGETQYF.